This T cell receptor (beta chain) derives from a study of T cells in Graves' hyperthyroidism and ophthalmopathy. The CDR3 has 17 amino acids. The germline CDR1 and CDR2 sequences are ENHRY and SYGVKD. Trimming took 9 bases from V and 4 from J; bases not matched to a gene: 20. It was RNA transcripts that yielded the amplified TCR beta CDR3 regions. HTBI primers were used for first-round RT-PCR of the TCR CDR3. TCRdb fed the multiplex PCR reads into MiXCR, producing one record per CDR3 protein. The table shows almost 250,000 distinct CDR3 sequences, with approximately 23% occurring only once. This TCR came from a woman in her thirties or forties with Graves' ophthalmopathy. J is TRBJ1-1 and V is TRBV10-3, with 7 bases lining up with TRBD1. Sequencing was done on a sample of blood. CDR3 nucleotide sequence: TGTGCCATAGGCCCCCTATGGACAGGAGAAAAACTCACTGAAGCTTTCTTT. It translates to CAIGPLWTGEKLTEAFF.